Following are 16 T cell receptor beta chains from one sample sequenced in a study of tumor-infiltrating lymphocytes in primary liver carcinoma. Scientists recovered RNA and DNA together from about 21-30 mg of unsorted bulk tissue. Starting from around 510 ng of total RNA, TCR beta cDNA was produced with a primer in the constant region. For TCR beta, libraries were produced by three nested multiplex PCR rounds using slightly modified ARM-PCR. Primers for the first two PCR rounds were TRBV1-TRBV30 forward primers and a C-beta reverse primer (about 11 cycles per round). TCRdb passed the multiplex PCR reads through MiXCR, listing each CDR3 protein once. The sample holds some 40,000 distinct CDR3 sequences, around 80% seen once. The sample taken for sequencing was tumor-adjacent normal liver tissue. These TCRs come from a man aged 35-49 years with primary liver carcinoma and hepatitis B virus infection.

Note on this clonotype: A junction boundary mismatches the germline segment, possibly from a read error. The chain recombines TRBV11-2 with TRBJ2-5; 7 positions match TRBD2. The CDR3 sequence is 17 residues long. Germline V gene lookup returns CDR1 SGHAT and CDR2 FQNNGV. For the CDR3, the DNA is TGTGCCAGCGGCTTAAGAGTAGCGGGTGACTCGAGCGAGCCCCAGTACTTC. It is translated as CASGLRVAGDSSEPQYF.

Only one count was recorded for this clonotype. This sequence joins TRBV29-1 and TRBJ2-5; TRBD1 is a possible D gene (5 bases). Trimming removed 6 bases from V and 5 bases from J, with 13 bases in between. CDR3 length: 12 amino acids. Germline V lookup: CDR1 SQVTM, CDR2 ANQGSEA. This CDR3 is CSVEQARETQYF. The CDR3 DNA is TGCAGCGTCGAACAGGCCCGGGAGACCCAGTACTTC. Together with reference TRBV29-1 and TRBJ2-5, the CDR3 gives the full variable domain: SAVISQKPSRDICQRGTSLTIQCQVDSQVTMMFWYRQQPGQSLTLIATANQGSEATYESGFVIDKFPISRPNLTFSTLTVSNMSPEDSSIYLCSVEQARETQYFGPGTRLLVL.

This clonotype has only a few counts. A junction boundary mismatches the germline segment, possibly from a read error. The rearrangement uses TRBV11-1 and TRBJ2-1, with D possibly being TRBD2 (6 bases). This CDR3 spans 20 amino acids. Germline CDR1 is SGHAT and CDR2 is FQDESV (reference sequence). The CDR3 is CTSSIGKTSGASRLGNEQFF. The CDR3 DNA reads TGTACCAGCAGCATAGGAAAGACTAGTGGGGCCTCACGGTTAGGCAATGAGCAGTTCTTC. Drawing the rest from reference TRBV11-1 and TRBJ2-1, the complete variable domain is EAEVAQSPRYKITEKSQAVAFWCDPISGHATLYWYRQILGQGPELLVQFQDESVVDDSQLPKDRFSAERLKGVDSTLKIQPAELGDSAMYLCTSSIGKTSGASRLGNEQFFGPGTRLTVL.

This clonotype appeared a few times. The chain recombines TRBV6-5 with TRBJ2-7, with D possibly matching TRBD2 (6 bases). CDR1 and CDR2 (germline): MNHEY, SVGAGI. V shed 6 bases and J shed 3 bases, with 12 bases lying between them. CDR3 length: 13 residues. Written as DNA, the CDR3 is TGTGCCAGCAGAATAGCGGACAACTACGAGCAGTACTTC. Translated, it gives CASRIADNYEQYF.

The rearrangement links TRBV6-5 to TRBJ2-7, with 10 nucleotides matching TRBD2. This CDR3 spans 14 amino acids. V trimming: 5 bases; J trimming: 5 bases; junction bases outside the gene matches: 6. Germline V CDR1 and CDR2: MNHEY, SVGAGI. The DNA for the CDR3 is TGTGCCAGCAGTGACGAGCGGGAGGGGAACGAGCAGTACTTC. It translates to CASSDEREGNEQYF.

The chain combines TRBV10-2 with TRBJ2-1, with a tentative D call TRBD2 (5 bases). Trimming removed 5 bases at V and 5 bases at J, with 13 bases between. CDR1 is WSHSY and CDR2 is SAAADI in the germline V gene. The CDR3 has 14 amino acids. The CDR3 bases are TGCGCCAGCAGTATCTCGAGGGTCCACAATGAGCAGTTCTTC. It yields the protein CASSISRVHNEQFF.

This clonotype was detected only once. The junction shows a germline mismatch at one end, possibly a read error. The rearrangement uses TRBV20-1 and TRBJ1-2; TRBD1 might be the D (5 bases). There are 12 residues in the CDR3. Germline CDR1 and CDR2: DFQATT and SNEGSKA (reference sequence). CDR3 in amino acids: CSTRVGVYGYTF. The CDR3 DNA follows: TGCAGTACTAGAGTAGGGGTCTATGGCTACACCTTC.

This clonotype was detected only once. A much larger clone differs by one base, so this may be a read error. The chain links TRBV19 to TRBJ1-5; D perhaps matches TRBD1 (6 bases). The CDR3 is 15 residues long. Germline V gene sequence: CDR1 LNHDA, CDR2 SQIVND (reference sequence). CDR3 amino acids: CVSTSTRQVRQPQHF. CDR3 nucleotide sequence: TGTGTCAGTACCTCAACCCGACAGGTCCGGCAGCCCCAGCATTTT.

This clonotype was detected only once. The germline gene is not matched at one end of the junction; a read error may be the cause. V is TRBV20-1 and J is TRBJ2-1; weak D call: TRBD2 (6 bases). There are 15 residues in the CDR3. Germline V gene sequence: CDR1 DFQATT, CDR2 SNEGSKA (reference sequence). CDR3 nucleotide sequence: TGCAGTGCTAGTGAGGGCGAAAGGGAGGCGGGTGAGCAGCTCTTC. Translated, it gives CSASEGEREAGEQLF.

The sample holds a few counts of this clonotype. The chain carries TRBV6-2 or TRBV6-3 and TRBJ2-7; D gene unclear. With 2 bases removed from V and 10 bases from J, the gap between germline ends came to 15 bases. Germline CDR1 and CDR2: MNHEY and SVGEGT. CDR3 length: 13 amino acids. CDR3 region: CASSYQIALEQYF. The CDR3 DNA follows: TGTGCCAGCAGTTACCAAATCGCGCTAGAACAGTACTTC.

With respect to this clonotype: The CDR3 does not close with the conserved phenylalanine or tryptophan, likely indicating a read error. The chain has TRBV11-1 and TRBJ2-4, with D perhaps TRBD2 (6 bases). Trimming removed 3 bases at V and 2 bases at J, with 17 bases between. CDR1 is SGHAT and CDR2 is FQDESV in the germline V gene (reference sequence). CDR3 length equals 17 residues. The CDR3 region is CASSFPGTSRTKNIQYI. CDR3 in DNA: TGTGCCAGCAGCTTTCCCGGAACTAGCAGGACCAAAAACATTCAGTACATC.

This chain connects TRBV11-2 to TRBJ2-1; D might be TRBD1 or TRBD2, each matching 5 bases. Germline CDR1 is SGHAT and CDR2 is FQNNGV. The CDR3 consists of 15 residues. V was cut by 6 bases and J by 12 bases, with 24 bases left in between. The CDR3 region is CASSRPRGERGGQFF. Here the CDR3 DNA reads TGTGCCAGCAGTAGGCCTAGGGGAGAGAGGGGTGGGCAGTTCTTC.

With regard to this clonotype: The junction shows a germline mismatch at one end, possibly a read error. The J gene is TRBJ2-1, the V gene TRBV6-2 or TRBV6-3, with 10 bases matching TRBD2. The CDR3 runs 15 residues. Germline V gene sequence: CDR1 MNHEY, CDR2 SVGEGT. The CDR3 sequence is CAGSWTSGSYNEQFF. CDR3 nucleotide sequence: TGTGCCGGCAGTTGGACTAGCGGCTCTTACAATGAGCAGTTCTTT.

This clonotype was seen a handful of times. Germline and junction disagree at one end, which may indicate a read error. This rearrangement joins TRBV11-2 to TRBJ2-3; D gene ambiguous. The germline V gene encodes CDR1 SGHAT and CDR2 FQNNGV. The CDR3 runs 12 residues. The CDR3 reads CASSLETDTQYF. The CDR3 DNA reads TGTGCCAGTAGCTTAGAGACAGATACGCAGTATTTT.

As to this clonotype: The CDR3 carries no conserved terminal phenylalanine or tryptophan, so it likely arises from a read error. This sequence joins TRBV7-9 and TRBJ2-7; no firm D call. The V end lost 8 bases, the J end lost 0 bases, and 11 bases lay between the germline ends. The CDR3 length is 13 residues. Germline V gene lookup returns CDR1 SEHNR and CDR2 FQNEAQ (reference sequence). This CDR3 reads CASGSENSYEQYL. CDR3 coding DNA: TGTGCCAGCGGCTCTGAAAACTCCTACGAGCAGTACCTC.

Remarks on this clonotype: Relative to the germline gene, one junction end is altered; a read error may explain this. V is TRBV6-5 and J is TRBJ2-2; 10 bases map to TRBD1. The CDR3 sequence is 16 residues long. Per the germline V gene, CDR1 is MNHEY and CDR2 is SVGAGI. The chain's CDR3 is CASSYSGTGVTGELFF. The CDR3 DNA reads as TGTGCCAGTAGTTACTCGGGGACAGGGGTCACCGGGGAGCTGTTTTTT.